A selection of T cell receptor beta chains follows, all from one sample in a study of T cell responses to AZD1222 COVID-19 vaccine. Method: immunoSEQ multiplex PCR; TCRdb's copy keeps in-frame clones and lacks some. The table includes 84,000 or so clones, approximately 86% detected once. The starting material was peripheral blood, obtained on day 0 of AZD1222 vaccination. Receptors originate from an adult in good health. CDR3s leave out the opening cysteine and the closing phenylalanine or tryptophan. Some rows have no size entry. The others give once, few or many, or a class for an expanded clone.

V gene	J gene	clone size	CDR3 protein
TRBV19	TRBJ2-7	few	ATSLGSYEQY
TRBV2	TRBJ1-6	few	ASSGRQAGNSPLH
TRBV5-6	TRBJ2-7	NA	ASSFSSSYEQY
TRBV24-1	TRBJ2-5	NA	ATSERGQETQY
TRBV27	TRBJ2-7	NA	ASSLTGSYEQY
TRBV7-6	TRBJ2-1	NA	ASSSSIQVFSGSENEQF
TRBV6-4	TRBJ1-1	once	ASSREQDTEAF
TRBV5-1	TRBJ1-6	few	ASSLERGSYNSPLH
TRBV3-1/TRBV3-2	TRBJ2-3	once	ASSPVAGGGTDTQY
TRBV3-1/TRBV3-2	TRBJ2-3	once	ASSQVPGSETDTQY
TRBV7-3	TRBJ2-1	NA	ASSRGGGVGNEQF
TRBV6-5	TRBJ2-1	NA	ASTPLAGTYNEQF
TRBV4-1	TRBJ1-1	NA	ASSHTLERGREAEAF
TRBV29-1	TRBJ1-1	NA	SGIMAGTEAF
TRBV21-1	TRBJ2-7	NA	ASSPLGDYEQY
TRBV7-2	TRBJ2-2	few	ASSLETTGELF
TRBV7-6	TRBJ1-1	once	ASSLAQGRGTEAF
TRBV27	TRBJ1-3	NA	ASRMKGTGLSGNTIY
TRBV6-5	TRBJ1-2	NA	ASSFSGVGIGYT
TRBV4-1	TRBJ1-6	NA	ASSQETGNSPLH
TRBV3-1/TRBV3-2	TRBJ2-5	few	ASTEGVGKALETQY
TRBV9	TRBJ1-3	NA	ASSASTGARDTIY
TRBV5-1	TRBJ2-7	NA	ASSLAPGTETYEQY
TRBV7-9	TRBJ2-7	NA	ASSLVMMMGGAGNYEQY
TRBV10-3	TRBJ2-1	NA	ASRGISSYNEQF
TRBV2	TRBJ1-1	NA	ASSEERNTEAF
TRBV18	TRBJ2-6	NA	ASSLQGGGANVLT
TRBV27	TRBJ1-2	NA	ASRKVLGYGYT
TRBV6-2/TRBV6-3	TRBJ1-5	NA	ASSYLGGGQPQH
TRBV10-3	TRBJ2-5	NA	AISESPRGQETQY
TRBV7-8	TRBJ2-7	NA	ASSRDRGTYEQY
TRBV5-5	TRBJ1-3	NA	ASSTAAGNTIY
TRBV28	TRBJ2-7	NA	ASSTPGATSSYEQY
TRBV5-6	TRBJ1-4	NA	ATARLRDEKLF
TRBV7-9	TRBJ2-3	NA	ASRPTTSGGADTQY
TRBV5-1	TRBJ2-7	once	ASSLLGRGPYEQY
TRBV5-1	TRBJ1-3	few	ASSLDRPSSGNTIY
TRBV5-1	TRBJ2-2	NA	ASSSRSGPGVFGELF
TRBV14	TRBJ1-6	NA	ASSQGQVYNSPLH
TRBV3-1/TRBV3-2	TRBJ1-1	NA	ASSFRTGANTEAF
TRBV11-3	TRBJ1-1	once	ASSLERGRGTEAF